The 22 T cell receptor beta chains given below trace back to one sample, sequenced in a study of regulatory T cells in long-lasting Graves disease. This sample's time point: newly diagnosed GD, antithyroid drugs for less than 3 months. Isolated PBMC RNA provided the starting material for the TCR library. CDR3-region Arm-PCR and iRepertoire HTBI primers produced the TCR beta libraries. TCRdb processed the multiplex PCR reads anew with MiXCR; each CDR3 protein has one entry. The sample contains approximately 360,000 distinct CDR3 sequences, over 9.5% of which appear only once. A further study also used this sample, focusing on T cells in Graves' hyperthyroidism and ophthalmopathy.

The sequencing here drew on peripheral blood mononuclear cells (PBMCs), taken at new diagnosis, from a patient treated with antithyroid drugs. The origin of the receptors is a woman between 18 and 29 years old with Graves disease.

The chain uses TRBV29-1 and TRBJ1-1; 11 bases are a match to TRBD1. J was trimmed by 11 bases and V by 8 bases; bases with no gene match: 10. CDR3 length: 12 residues. Germline-derived CDR1 and CDR2 are SQVTM and ANQGSEA. CDR3 region: CSLQEDRGHAFF. CDR3 nucleotide sequence: TGCAGCCTACAAGAGGACAGGGGGCATGCTTTCTTT.

This clonotype was seen at least ten times. The chain combines TRBV11-1 with TRBJ2-5; TRBD2 is a possible D gene (6 bases). Germline CDR1 and CDR2: SGHAT and FQDESV (reference sequence). Trimming left V 2 bases short and J 5 bases short, with 18 bases between. The CDR3 has 16 amino acids. Here the CDR3 reads CASSLRGRRGMETQYF. The CDR3 DNA follows: TGTGCCAGCAGCTTAAGGGGACGGAGGGGAATGGAGACCCAGTACTTC.

On this clonotype: A read error may be the cause here, since a much bigger clone is one base away. V gene TRBV4-1 combines with J gene TRBJ2-3, with a tentative D call TRBD2 (6 bases). Trimming cost V 1 base and J 2 bases, with 19 bases left between them. The CDR3 runs to 18 residues. CDR1 and CDR2 from the germline V gene are MGHRA and YSYEKL. The CDR3: CASSQVGGGSGTTDTQYF. As DNA, the CDR3 is TGCGCCAGCAGCCAAGTGGGCGGTGGTAGCGGAACCACAGATACGCAGTATTTT.

This clonotype has ten or more counts. This chain links TRBV6-1 with TRBJ1-1; the D is unclear. Trimming left V 6 bases short and J 11 bases short, with 16 bases between. CDR1 MNHNS and CDR2 SASEGT come from the germline V gene. The CDR3 is 12 amino acids. CDR3 in amino acids: CASSDGPLGAFF. For the CDR3, the DNA is TGTGCCAGCAGCGATGGACCCCTGGGGGCTTTCTTT.

This clonotype was detected a few times. This chain uses TRBV20-1 with TRBJ2-1; perhaps TRBD1 as D (5 bases). The V and J ends lost 4 bases and 2 bases respectively, with 15 bases between them. CDR3 size: 15 residues. CDR1 is DFQATT and CDR2 is SNEGSKA in the germline V gene (reference sequence). CDR3 loop: CSAIIWGEAYNEQFF. The CDR3 nucleotides read TGCAGTGCTATCATCTGGGGCGAGGCCTACAATGAGCAGTTCTTC.

The chain recombines TRBV20-1 with TRBJ2-7; TRBD1 aligns across 10 bases. The CDR3 has 15 residues. Germline lookup yields CDR1 DFQATT and CDR2 SNEGSKA (reference sequence). V was clipped by 3 bases and J by 5 bases; unmatched bases: 10. The CDR3 coding sequence is TGCAGTGCTAGCATACCGGGACAGGGGTTCCACGAGCAGTACTTC. Amino acid sequence: CSASIPGQGFHEQYF.

The chain recombines TRBV20-1 with TRBJ2-7; D call uncertain. This CDR3 region has 14 residues. V lost 5 bases and J 3 bases, leaving 17 bases between the germline ends. CDR1 and CDR2 from the germline V gene are DFQATT and SNEGSKA (reference sequence). The CDR3 spells CSAARSPSRYEQYF. The CDR3 DNA reads as TGCAGTGCTGCCAGGTCTCCAAGTCGCTACGAGCAGTACTTC.

Worth noting for this clonotype: A much larger clone lies one base from this, so it may be a read error. The rearrangement links TRBV6-1 to TRBJ2-1, with TRBD2 matching 10 bases. The CDR3 sequence is 15 residues long. V lost 8 bases, J lost 7 bases, and 11 bases stayed unmatched. CDR1 is MNHNS and CDR2 is SASEGT in the germline V gene. The CDR3 sequence: CASGRTSGVMNEQFF. In nucleotides, the CDR3 is TGTGCCAGCGGCCGTACTAGCGGGGTCATGAATGAGCAGTTCTTC.

This clonotype was detected ten times or more. The J gene is TRBJ2-2, the V gene TRBV4-3, with D possibly being TRBD1 (6 bases). Germline CDR1 LGHNA, CDR2 YSLEER. CDR3 length equals 15 residues. V dropped 1 base and J dropped 3 bases, with 9 bases sitting between them. For the CDR3, the DNA is TGCGCCAGCAGCCAAGGGGGGCGGGACACCGGGGAGCTGTTTTTT. This codes for CASSQGGRDTGELFF.

This clonotype was picked up a small number of times. The V gene is TRBV29-1, the J gene TRBJ2-1; 10 nucleotides align to TRBD2. The CDR3 has 15 amino acids. Trimming took 7 bases from V and 4 from J; bases not matched to a gene: 10. Per the germline V gene, CDR1 is SQVTM and CDR2 is ANQGSEA. The CDR3 sequence: CSGGSGGYEYNEQFF. The CDR3 DNA reads as TGCAGCGGAGGTAGCGGGGGGTATGAATACAATGAGCAGTTCTTC.

This clonotype was seen many times. The gene calls are TRBV2 and TRBJ2-1; D tentatively reads TRBD1 or TRBD2 (5 bases each). The CDR3 sequence is 14 residues long. The germline gives CDR1 SNHLY, CDR2 FYNNEI. V lost 7 bases and J lost 6, with 16 bases in between. The chain's CDR3 is CASIEAGTLNEQFF. In nucleotides, the CDR3 is TGTGCCAGCATTGAGGCAGGGACCCTCAATGAGCAGTTCTTC.

This clonotype was seen a handful of times. V is TRBV5-1 and J is TRBJ1-4; 9 bases agree with TRBD1. Germline V lookup: CDR1 SGHRS, CDR2 YFSETQ. The junction had 6 bases not matched to a gene; V was cut back by 2 bases and J by 7 bases. This CDR3 is 15 amino acids long. In DNA, the CDR3 is TGCGCCAGCAGCTTTACAGGGGGCTCGAGTGAAAAACTGTTTTTT. Protein: CASSFTGGSSEKLFF. The full variable domain, rest sourced from reference TRBV5-1 and TRBJ1-4, is KAGVTQTPRYLIKTRGQQVTLSCSPISGHRSVSWYQQTPGQGLQFLFEYFSETQRNKGNFPGRFSGRQFSNSRSEMNVSTLELGDSALYLCASSFTGGSSEKLFFGSGTQLSVL.

The chain has TRBV6-9 and TRBJ2-1, with TRBD2 matching over 10 bases. Per the germline V gene, CDR1 is MNHGY and CDR2 is SVAAGI. The CDR3 covers 15 residues. Trimming took 3 bases from V and 8 from J; bases not matched to a gene: 7. The CDR3 here is CASSYERGGQHEQFF. In DNA, the CDR3 is TGTGCCAGCAGTTACGAGCGGGGGGGCCAACATGAGCAGTTCTTC.

The V call is TRBV6-1, the J call TRBJ1-4; D is unresolved. The CDR3 runs 16 residues. Germline loops: CDR1 MNHNS, CDR2 SASEGT. The V end was cut by 6 bases, the J end by 8 bases, with 22 bases between. The CDR3 reads CASSGPGVLLWEKLFF. The CDR3 DNA follows: TGTGCCAGCAGCGGTCCGGGTGTGTTACTTTGGGAAAAACTGTTTTTT.

This clonotype was detected many times. The V gene is TRBV20-1, the J gene TRBJ1-1; weak D call: TRBD1 (5 bases). Per germline, CDR1 DFQATT and CDR2 SNEGSKA (reference sequence). The length of the CDR3 is 13 residues. Trimming removed 6 bases at V and 0 bases at J, with 11 bases between. The CDR3 region has the DNA TGCAGTGCCCGGGGCCTCATGAACACTGAAGCTTTCTTT. Encoded protein: CSARGLMNTEAFF.

Worth noting for this clonotype: A clone one base away is much larger, so this may be a read error. The chain employs TRBV12-3 or TRBV12-4 and TRBJ2-2, with 11 bases identical to TRBD2. The CDR3 is 15 residues long. In DNA form, the CDR3 reads TGTACCAGCAGTTTTACTAGCGGGAGTGCCGGGGAGCTGTTTTTT. Translated: CTSSFTSGSAGELFF.

This clonotype was picked up many times. The genes are TRBV6-4 and TRBJ1-1; D possibly corresponds to TRBD1 (6 bases). CDR3 size: 15 residues. With 0 bases removed from V and 3 bases from J, the gap between germline ends came to 11 bases. CDR1 is MRHNA and CDR2 is SNTAGT in the germline V gene. CDR3 amino acids: CASSDSGGGYTEAFF. CDR3 nucleotide sequence: TGTGCCAGCAGTGACTCTGGAGGGGGGTACACTGAAGCTTTCTTT.

At least ten counts were recorded for this clonotype. V gene TRBV12-3 or TRBV12-4 combines with J gene TRBJ1-5, with D unclear. Between the trimmed V and J ends, which lost 1 base and 2 bases, there was a span of 12 bases. The CDR3 sequence is 16 residues long. The CDR3 DNA sequence: TGTGCCAGCAGTTTAGGGCAGGCTTATGGCAATCAGCCCCAGCATTTT. Translating it yields CASSLGQAYGNQPQHF.

Remarks on this clonotype: Since a far larger clone is one base different, this is likely a read error. V gene TRBV12-3 or TRBV12-4 combines with J gene TRBJ2-7; D gene ambiguous. The CDR3 sequence is 13 residues long. V was clipped by 7 bases and J by 7 bases, with 17 bases between them. CDR3 bases: TGTGCCAGCACCCCTTCCTTGGCAGGTGAGCAGTACTTC. Its protein is CASTPSLAGEQYF.

The chain uses TRBV3-1 and TRBJ2-1, with a weak D call TRBD2 (6 bases). The length of the CDR3 is 16 residues. Germline CDR1 LGHDT, CDR2 YNNKEL (reference sequence). Trimming cost V 5 bases and J 8 bases, with 22 bases left between them. In DNA, the CDR3 is TGTGCCAGCAGCAGTGGCGGGGCTATGGGCGGCGATGAGCAGTTCTTC. This sequence encodes CASSSGGAMGGDEQFF.

The CDR3 region is CASSEIPGGRGEQYF. The CDR3 DNA follows: TGCGCCAGCAGTGAGATTCCGGGAGGCCGGGGAGAGCAGTACTTC. The rearrangement uses TRBV10-2 and TRBJ2-7, with 7 bases matching TRBD2. The CDR3 is made up of 15 amino acids. Germline values: CDR1 WSHSY, CDR2 SAAADI. The V and J ends lost 2 bases and 7 bases, in that order; junction bases with no gene match: 11.

This clonotype was observed at least ten times. The V call is TRBV7-2, the J call TRBJ1-5; the match to TRBD1 covers 11 bases. The CDR3 spans 15 residues. The V segment lost 2 bases and the J segment 5 bases; nucleotides outside the gene matches: 2. Germline V gene lookup returns CDR1 SGHTA and CDR2 FQGNSA. The CDR3 loop reads CASSLWTGGYQPQHF. Written as DNA, the CDR3 is TGTGCCAGCAGCTTATGGACAGGGGGCTATCAGCCCCAGCATTTT.